This TCR beta chain was recorded in a study of CD8+CD57+ T cells in acquired aplastic anemia. Study-level information: DNA recovered from sorted CD4+ and CD8+ cells had a mean of approximately 3 ug. Study outcomes and limitations: In common between the patients and the controls were approximately 28 CD8+ CDR3 sequences.

This clonotype was found a few times. As yet, its antigen is unknown. The authors sequenced patients whose flow cytometry had shown CD8+CD57+ cell expansion. CDR3 size: 14 residues. The V gene's germline CDR1 is LGHDT and CDR2 YNNKEL (reference sequence). Losses at the gene ends were 7 bases for V and 2 bases for J; bases not matched to a gene: 4. Profiles of TCR beta VDJ and CDR3 were generated from a genomic DNA template. MiXCR, run by TCRdb on the reads, gives a single entry per CDR3 protein. The data show 180,000 or so distinct CDR3 sequences, around 48% seen once. Sequencing was carried out using sorted CD4+, CD8+, or CD8+CD57+ T cells (not recorded which) from PBMCs. The rearrangement links TRBV3-1 to TRBJ1-5; 8 bases align to TRBD1. This TCR was sampled from a human donor with aplastic anemia. The CDR3: CASKDRGGNQPQHF. The CDR3 coding sequence is TGTGCCAGCAAAGACAGGGGTGGCAATCAGCCCCAGCATTTT. Full variable domain (rest looked up from reference TRBV3-1 and TRBJ1-5): DTAVSQTPKYLVTQMGNDKSIKCEQNLGHDTMYWYKQDSKKFLKIMFSYNNKELIINETVPNRFSPKSPDKAHLNLHINSLELGDSAVYFCASKDRGGNQPQHFGDGTRLSIL.